This T cell receptor beta chain was sequenced for a study of graft-versus-host responses after intestinal transplantation. Concerning this clone: Antigen unknown.

Repertoires were generated with immunoSEQ multiplex PCR, while TCRdb's copy carries only in-frame clones and drops some. The sample lists about 82,000 clones; 80% to 95% were seen once. Unmatched junction bases numbered 6, after V lost 5 bases and J lost 2 bases. CDR1 and CDR2 (germline): LNHDA, SQIVND (reference sequence). The length of the CDR3 is 14 residues. The TCR sequence derives from a human donor who was the organ donor for an intestinal transplant. The sequenced sample was unstimulated CD4+ T cells sorted from spleen or lymph node cells, obtained before transplant. The chain joins TRBV19 to TRBJ2-7; 7 bases are shared with TRBD1. CDR3 nucleotides: TGTGCCAGTAGTGGCCGACAGGGACCCTACGAGCAGTACTTC. Amino acids: CASSGRQGPYEQYF. Supplemented by reference TRBV19 and TRBJ2-7, the full variable domain reads DGGITQSPKYLFRKEGQNVTLSCEQNLNHDAMYWYRQDPGQGLRLIYYSQIVNDFQKGDIAEGYSVSREKKESFPLTVTSAQKNPTAFYLCASSGRQGPYEQYFGPGTRLTVT.